These T cell receptor beta chains were read from a single sample in a study of cytomegalovirus exposure and HLA in healthy donors. Measured with immunoSEQ multiplex PCR; TCRdb has only the in-frame clones, and not every one. The sample carries about 140,000 clones, approximately 82% recorded once. Input material: PBMCs. The receptors here all came from a man between 18 and 29 years old in good health and CMV-seropositive. CDR3s include the opening cysteine and the closing phenylalanine or tryptophan. D genes are given only for firm matches. Some rows mark clone size as missing; the rest say once, few, many or name a class of expanded clone.

abundance: NA; len: 15; v_gene: TRBV6-6; j_gene: TRBJ2-1; d_gene: NA; CDR3aa: CASSYPGRSYNEQFF; CDR3nt: TGTGCCAGCAGTTACCCAGGGCGCTCCTACAATGAGCAGTTCTTC
abundance: NA; len: 15; v_gene: TRBV11-3; j_gene: TRBJ2-7; d_gene: TRBD1; CDR3aa: CASSLGTGGSYEQYF; CDR3nt: TGTGCCAGCAGCTTAGGGACAGGGGGCTCCTACGAGCAGTACTTC
abundance: NA; len: 17; v_gene: TRBV5-5; j_gene: TRBJ2-3; d_gene: TRBD1; CDR3aa: CASSLEGQGVFTDTQYF; CDR3nt: TGTGCCAGCAGCTTGGAAGGACAGGGGGTGTTCACAGATACGCAGTATTTT
abundance: NA; len: 14; v_gene: TRBV27; j_gene: TRBJ2-7; d_gene: TRBD1; CDR3aa: CASSQTGEVHEQYF; CDR3nt: TGTGCCAGCAGTCAGACAGGGGAGGTCCACGAGCAGTACTTC
abundance: NA; len: 17; v_gene: TRBV4-1; j_gene: TRBJ2-3; d_gene: TRBD2; CDR3aa: CASSQAPLAGGTDTQYF; CDR3nt: TGCGCCAGCAGCCAAGCCCCCTTAGCGGGGGGCACAGATACGCAGTATTTT
abundance: NA; len: 16; v_gene: TRBV6-6; j_gene: TRBJ2-3; d_gene: NA; CDR3aa: CASSYLRTPPTDTQYF; CDR3nt: TGTGCCAGCAGTTACCTTAGGACTCCTCCCACAGATACGCAGTATTTT
abundance: NA; len: 15; v_gene: TRBV28; j_gene: TRBJ2-5; d_gene: NA; CDR3aa: CASTLSGLTGETQYF; CDR3nt: TGTGCCAGCACTCTCTCTGGGCTCACAGGGGAGACCCAGTACTTC
abundance: NA; len: 13; v_gene: TRBV13; j_gene: TRBJ2-3; d_gene: NA; CDR3aa: CASTARGPDTQYF; CDR3nt: TGTGCCAGCACCGCAAGGGGTCCAGATACGCAGTATTTT
abundance: NA; len: 15; v_gene: TRBV28; j_gene: TRBJ2-5; d_gene: NA; CDR3aa: CASSSPGTFQETQYF; CDR3nt: TGTGCCAGCAGTTCGCCCGGGACATTCCAAGAGACCCAGTACTTC
abundance: NA; len: 14; v_gene: TRBV13; j_gene: TRBJ1-1; d_gene: TRBD1; CDR3aa: CASSLDRGEGEAFF; CDR3nt: TGTGCCAGCAGCCTGGACAGGGGCGAAGGTGAAGCTTTCTTT
abundance: NA; len: 15; v_gene: TRBV6-5; j_gene: TRBJ2-5; d_gene: NA; CDR3aa: CASSTWDRLEGTQYF; CDR3nt: TGTGCCAGCAGTACCTGGGACCGTTTGGAGGGGACCCAGTACTTC
abundance: NA; len: 13; v_gene: TRBV6-1; j_gene: TRBJ2-7; d_gene: TRBD1; CDR3aa: CASRTGSLYEQYF; CDR3nt: TGTGCCTCACGGACAGGGTCACTCTACGAGCAGTACTTC
abundance: few; len: 15; v_gene: TRBV29-1; j_gene: TRBJ2-6; d_gene: NA; CDR3aa: CSVVSGFSGANVLTF; CDR3nt: TGCAGCGTTGTGTCAGGGTTCTCTGGGGCCAACGTCCTGACTTTC
abundance: NA; len: 14; v_gene: TRBV18; j_gene: TRBJ1-4; d_gene: NA; CDR3aa: CASSPQAQGEKLFF; CDR3nt: TGTGCCAGCTCACCACAAGCCCAGGGTGAAAAACTGTTTTTT
abundance: once; len: 15; v_gene: TRBV6-5; j_gene: TRBJ2-7; d_gene: NA; CDR3aa: CASRATAQGYYEQYF; CDR3nt: TGTGCCAGCAGGGCTACAGCCCAGGGTTACTACGAGCAGTACTTC
abundance: NA; len: 14; v_gene: TRBV19; j_gene: TRBJ2-1; d_gene: TRBD1; CDR3aa: CASGRQGAVNEQFF; CDR3nt: TGTGCCAGTGGGAGACAGGGGGCGGTTAATGAGCAGTTCTTC
abundance: NA; len: 14; v_gene: TRBV28; j_gene: TRBJ2-7; d_gene: NA; CDR3aa: CASSLSLRHYEQYF; CDR3nt: TGTGCCAGCAGTTTATCACTGCGCCACTACGAGCAGTACTTC
abundance: few; len: 15; v_gene: TRBV18; j_gene: TRBJ2-7; d_gene: NA; CDR3aa: CASSPLDSPHVEQYF; CDR3nt: TGTGCCAGCTCACCATTAGACTCCCCTCATGTCGAGCAGTACTTC
abundance: NA; len: 12; v_gene: TRBV11-3; j_gene: TRBJ2-2; d_gene: NA; CDR3aa: CASSFPAGELFF; CDR3nt: TGTGCCAGCAGCTTCCCAGCCGGGGAGCTGTTTTTT
abundance: NA; len: 13; v_gene: TRBV11-2; j_gene: TRBJ2-7; d_gene: NA; CDR3aa: CASSQGDFSEQYF; CDR3nt: TGTGCCAGCAGCCAGGGGGACTTCTCCGAGCAGTACTTC
abundance: NA; len: 17; v_gene: TRBV28; j_gene: TRBJ2-1; d_gene: TRBD2; CDR3aa: CASSSTSGVSSYNEQFF; CDR3nt: TGTGCCAGCAGTTCGACTAGCGGGGTGAGCTCCTACAATGAGCAGTTCTTC
abundance: NA; len: 14; v_gene: TRBV19; j_gene: TRBJ1-1; d_gene: NA; CDR3aa: CASSWGQENTEAFF; CDR3nt: TGTGCCAGTAGTTGGGGGCAGGAGAACACTGAAGCTTTCTTT
abundance: NA; len: 13; v_gene: TRBV28; j_gene: TRBJ2-7; d_gene: NA; CDR3aa: CASSLVQGTEQYF; CDR3nt: TGTGCCAGCAGTTTAGTCCAGGGTACTGAGCAGTACTTC
abundance: NA; len: 16; v_gene: TRBV7-9; j_gene: TRBJ1-4; d_gene: TRBD1; CDR3aa: CASSLGQGATNEKLFF; CDR3nt: TGTGCCAGCAGCTTAGGACAGGGGGCAACTAATGAAAAACTGTTTTTT
abundance: once; len: 14; v_gene: TRBV11-2; j_gene: TRBJ1-1; d_gene: NA; CDR3aa: CASSLNLMNTEAFF; CDR3nt: TGTGCCAGCAGCTTAAACCTAATGAACACTGAAGCTTTCTTT
abundance: NA; len: 15; v_gene: TRBV5-4; j_gene: TRBJ2-2; d_gene: TRBD1; CDR3aa: CASSGRDRGTGELFF; CDR3nt: TGTGCCAGCAGCGGTCGGGACAGGGGGACCGGGGAGCTGTTTTTT
abundance: few; len: 14; v_gene: TRBV28; j_gene: TRBJ2-5; d_gene: TRBD2; CDR3aa: CASSPTSGSETQYF; CDR3nt: TGTGCCAGCAGTCCCACTAGCGGGAGTGAGACCCAGTACTTC
abundance: NA; len: 17; v_gene: TRBV6-4; j_gene: TRBJ2-6; d_gene: TRBD2; CDR3aa: CASSDPHGGSGANVLTF; CDR3nt: TGTGCCAGCAGTGACCCCCACGGGGGGTCTGGGGCCAACGTCCTGACTTTC
abundance: NA; len: 15; v_gene: TRBV15; j_gene: TRBJ1-1; d_gene: NA; CDR3aa: CATSRVGRGGTEAFF; CDR3nt: TGTGCCACCAGCAGAGTCGGCCGGGGGGGCACTGAAGCTTTCTTT
abundance: few; len: 17; v_gene: TRBV4-2; j_gene: TRBJ2-3; d_gene: TRBD2; CDR3aa: CASSPFPIAGGQDTQYF; CDR3nt: TGTGCCAGCAGCCCTTTTCCGATAGCGGGAGGGCAAGATACGCAGTATTTT
abundance: NA; len: 14; v_gene: TRBV5-1; j_gene: TRBJ2-7; d_gene: NA; CDR3aa: CASSLGRDVYEQYF; CDR3nt: TGCGCCAGCAGCTTGGGCAGGGATGTCTACGAGCAGTACTTC
abundance: few; len: 15; v_gene: TRBV4-1; j_gene: TRBJ2-7; d_gene: NA; CDR3aa: CASSQDKEQAYEQYF; CDR3nt: TGCGCCAGCAGCCAAGATAAAGAACAGGCCTACGAGCAGTACTTC
abundance: NA; len: 14; v_gene: TRBV4-1; j_gene: TRBJ1-2; d_gene: NA; CDR3aa: CASSQAGRNYGYTF; CDR3nt: TGCGCCAGCAGCCAAGCAGGGAGGAACTATGGCTACACCTTC
abundance: NA; len: 16; v_gene: TRBV5-1; j_gene: TRBJ2-1; d_gene: TRBD1; CDR3aa: CASSLVGQGPFDEQFF; CDR3nt: TGCGCCAGCAGCTTGGTGGGACAGGGCCCCTTCGATGAGCAGTTCTTC
abundance: NA; len: 15; v_gene: TRBV28; j_gene: TRBJ1-1; d_gene: TRBD1; CDR3aa: CASSTGTAMNTEAFF; CDR3nt: TGTGCCAGCAGCACCGGGACAGCGATGAACACTGAAGCTTTCTTT
abundance: NA; len: 14; v_gene: TRBV6-5; j_gene: TRBJ2-7; d_gene: NA; CDR3aa: CASSYQLVGGEQYF; CDR3nt: TGTGCCAGCAGTTATCAGTTGGTAGGGGGCGAGCAGTACTTC
abundance: NA; len: 12; v_gene: TRBV5-1; j_gene: TRBJ1-2; d_gene: NA; CDR3aa: CASSLDTRGYTF; CDR3nt: TGCGCCAGCAGCTTGGACACCAGGGGCTACACCTTC
abundance: NA; len: 20; v_gene: TRBV21-1; j_gene: TRBJ2-1; d_gene: NA; CDR3aa: CASSHPRWQGVVSSYNEQFF; CDR3nt: TGTGCCAGCAGCCACCCCCGGTGGCAGGGGGTTGTGAGCTCCTACAATGAGCAGTTCTTC
abundance: NA; len: 16; v_gene: TRBV28; j_gene: TRBJ1-5; d_gene: NA; CDR3aa: CASSSNRMEKGQPQHF; CDR3nt: TGTGCCAGCAGTTCGAACAGGATGGAGAAGGGTCAGCCCCAGCATTTT
abundance: NA; len: 15; v_gene: TRBV5-1; j_gene: TRBJ2-7; d_gene: TRBD1; CDR3aa: CASSFYTGTGYEQYF; CDR3nt: TGCGCCAGCAGCTTTTATACCGGGACAGGTTACGAGCAGTACTTC
abundance: NA; len: 15; v_gene: TRBV6-5; j_gene: TRBJ1-5; d_gene: TRBD1; CDR3aa: CASSYGQGVNQPQHF; CDR3nt: TGTGCCAGCAGTTACGGACAGGGTGTCAATCAGCCCCAGCATTTT
abundance: NA; len: 13; v_gene: TRBV19; j_gene: TRBJ1-4; d_gene: TRBD1; CDR3aa: CASRWRGQEKLFF; CDR3nt: TGTGCCAGTAGATGGAGGGGACAGGAAAAACTGTTTTTT
abundance: NA; len: 13; v_gene: TRBV28; j_gene: TRBJ1-5; d_gene: NA; CDR3aa: CASSLEGVQPQHF; CDR3nt: TGTGCCAGCAGTTTAGAGGGGGTTCAGCCCCAGCATTTT
abundance: NA; len: 15; v_gene: TRBV4-1; j_gene: TRBJ2-1; d_gene: TRBD1; CDR3aa: CASSQGPGGRSEQFF; CDR3nt: TGCGCCAGCAGCCAAGGCCCAGGGGGAAGGAGTGAGCAGTTCTTC
abundance: NA; len: 16; v_gene: TRBV28; j_gene: TRBJ1-6; d_gene: NA; CDR3aa: CASNEPKSSYNSPLHF; CDR3nt: TGTGCCAGCAACGAACCCAAGAGCTCCTATAATTCACCCCTCCACTTT